This T cell receptor beta chain was observed in a study of CD8+CD57+ T cells in acquired aplastic anemia. For the study at large: Sorted CD4+ and CD8+ cell DNA averaged about 3 ug. Study-wide findings and caveats: Patients and controls shared just under 30 CD8+ CDR3 sequences, highly expressed in patients.

This CDR3 region has 17 residues. Germline CDR1 reads DFQATT; CDR2 reads SNEGSKA (reference sequence). V was clipped by 8 bases and J by 4 bases; unmatched bases: 16. In patients chosen for sequencing, flow cytometry had shown CD8+CD57+ cell expansion. There were no patients without severe acquired aplastic anemia. No therapy had been given to the patients at the time of blood sampling. Profiling of TCR beta VDJ combinations and CDR3 sequences used genomic DNA as template. TCRdb analysed the reads with MiXCR anew, one entry per CDR3 protein. The sample lists roughly 200,000 distinct CDR3 sequences; 63% were seen once. Notes on this clonotype: As yet, its antigen is unknown.

Sequenced input: sorted CD4+, CD8+, or CD8+CD57+ T cells (not recorded which) from PBMCs. The V call is TRBV20-1, the J call TRBJ2-7; 14 bases are shared with TRBD2. This receptor was taken from a human donor with aplastic anemia. DNA of the CDR3: TGCAGTACCCCTTCTGCGGGGACTAGCGGGGGCCAATACGAGCAGTACTTC. Translating gives CSTPSAGTSGGQYEQYF.